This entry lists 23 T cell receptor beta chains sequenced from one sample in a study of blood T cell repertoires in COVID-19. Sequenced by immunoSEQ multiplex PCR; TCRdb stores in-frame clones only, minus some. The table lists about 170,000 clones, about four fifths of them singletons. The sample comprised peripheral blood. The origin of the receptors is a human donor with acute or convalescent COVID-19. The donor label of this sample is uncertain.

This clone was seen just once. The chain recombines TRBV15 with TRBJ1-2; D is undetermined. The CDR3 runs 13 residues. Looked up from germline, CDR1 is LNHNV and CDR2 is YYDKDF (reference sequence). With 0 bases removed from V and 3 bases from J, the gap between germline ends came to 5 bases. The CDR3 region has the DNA TGTGCCACCAGCAGAGATCCCGACTATGGCTACACCTTC. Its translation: CATSRDPDYGYTF.

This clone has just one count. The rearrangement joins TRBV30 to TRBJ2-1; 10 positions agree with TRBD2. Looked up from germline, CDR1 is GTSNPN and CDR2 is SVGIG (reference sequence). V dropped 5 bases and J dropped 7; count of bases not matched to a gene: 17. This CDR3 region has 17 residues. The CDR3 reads CAWSMIGSGGARNEQFF. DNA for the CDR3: TGTGCCTGGTCAATGATAGGGAGCGGGGGGGCCAGGAATGAGCAGTTCTTC.

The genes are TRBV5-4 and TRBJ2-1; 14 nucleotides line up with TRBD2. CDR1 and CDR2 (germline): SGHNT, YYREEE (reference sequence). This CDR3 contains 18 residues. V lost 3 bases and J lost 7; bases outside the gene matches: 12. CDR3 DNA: TGTGCCAGCAGCTCTGGGAGGCCCCGACTAGCGGGAGGGAATGAGCAGTTCTTC. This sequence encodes CASSSGRPRLAGGNEQFF.

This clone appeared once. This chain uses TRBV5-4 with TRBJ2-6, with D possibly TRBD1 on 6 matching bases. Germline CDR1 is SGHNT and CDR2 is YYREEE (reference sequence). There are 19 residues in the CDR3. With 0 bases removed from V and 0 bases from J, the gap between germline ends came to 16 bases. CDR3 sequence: CASSLGGPDRFSGANVLTF. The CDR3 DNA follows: TGTGCCAGCAGCTTGGGCGGCCCCGACAGGTTCTCTGGGGCCAACGTCCTGACTTTC.

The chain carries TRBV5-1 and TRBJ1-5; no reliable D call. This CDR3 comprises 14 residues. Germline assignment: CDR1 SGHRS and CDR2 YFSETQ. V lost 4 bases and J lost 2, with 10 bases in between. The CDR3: CASSPGGGNQPQHF. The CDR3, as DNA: TGCGCCAGCAGCCCGGGAGGAGGCAATCAGCCCCAGCATTTT.

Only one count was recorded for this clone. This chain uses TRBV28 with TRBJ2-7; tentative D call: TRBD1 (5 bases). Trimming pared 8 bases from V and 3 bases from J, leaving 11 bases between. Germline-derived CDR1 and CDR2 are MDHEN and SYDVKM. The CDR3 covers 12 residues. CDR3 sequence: CASFGQHYEQYF. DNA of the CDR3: TGTGCCAGCTTTGGACAACACTACGAGCAGTACTTC.

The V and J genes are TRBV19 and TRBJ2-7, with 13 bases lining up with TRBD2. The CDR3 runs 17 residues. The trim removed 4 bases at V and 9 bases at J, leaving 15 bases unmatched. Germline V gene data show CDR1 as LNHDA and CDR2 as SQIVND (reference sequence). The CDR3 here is CASSTPQLAGGTRRQYF. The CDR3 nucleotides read TGTGCCAGTAGTACCCCCCAACTAGCGGGAGGGACCAGAAGGCAGTACTTC.

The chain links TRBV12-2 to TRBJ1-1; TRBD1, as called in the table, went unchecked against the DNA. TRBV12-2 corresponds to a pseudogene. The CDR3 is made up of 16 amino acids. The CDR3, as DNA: TGTGCAAGTCGCTTAGGACAGGGCCCCATGAACACTGAAGCTTTCTTT. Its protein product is CASRLGQGPMNTEAFF.

CDR3 DNA sequence: TGTGCCAGCAGGGACAGTGTTAGTCAGCCCCAGCATTTT. Translation: CASRDSVSQPQHF. The rearrangement uses TRBV6-5 and TRBJ1-5; tentative D call: TRBD1 (6 bases). The germline V gene encodes CDR1 MNHEY and CDR2 SVGAGI. CDR3 length: 13 amino acids. Trimming stripped 6 bases from V and 6 bases from J, with 12 bases between.

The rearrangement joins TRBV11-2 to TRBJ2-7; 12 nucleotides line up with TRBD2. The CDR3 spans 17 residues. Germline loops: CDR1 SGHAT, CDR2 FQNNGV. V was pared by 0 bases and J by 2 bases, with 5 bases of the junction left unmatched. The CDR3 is CASSLDFLAGGTYEQYF. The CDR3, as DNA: TGTGCCAGCAGCTTAGATTTCCTAGCGGGAGGGACCTACGAGCAGTACTTC. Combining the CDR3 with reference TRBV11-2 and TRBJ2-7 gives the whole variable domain EAGVAQSPRYKIIEKRQSVAFWCNPISGHATLYWYQQILGQGPKLLIQFQNNGVVDDSQLPKDRFSAERLKGVDSTLKIQPAKLEDSAVYLCASSLDFLAGGTYEQYFGPGTRLTVT.

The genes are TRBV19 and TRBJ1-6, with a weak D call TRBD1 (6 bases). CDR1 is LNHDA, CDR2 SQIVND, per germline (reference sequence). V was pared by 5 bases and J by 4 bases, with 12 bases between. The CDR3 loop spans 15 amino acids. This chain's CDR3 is CASSLLGGYNSPLHF. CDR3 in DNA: TGTGCCAGTAGTCTCCTAGGGGGTTATAATTCACCCCTCCACTTT.

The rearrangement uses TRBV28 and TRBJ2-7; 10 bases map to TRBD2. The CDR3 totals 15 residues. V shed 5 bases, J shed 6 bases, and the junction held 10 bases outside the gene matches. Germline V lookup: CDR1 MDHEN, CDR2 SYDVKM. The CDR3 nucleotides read TGTGCCAGCAGTCCCCCCCCTTTAGCGGGAGGCGAGCAGTACTTC. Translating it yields CASSPPPLAGGEQYF.

The CDR3 DNA reads as TGTGCCAGCAGTGGGCAGTTTCGAATCCCCCTCCACTTT. It is translated as CASSGQFRIPLHF. V and J are TRBV2 and TRBJ1-6, with D unclear. V dropped 4 bases and J dropped 13 bases, with 14 bases sitting between them. CDR3 length: 13 amino acids. CDR1 and CDR2 from the germline V gene are SNHLY and FYNNEI.

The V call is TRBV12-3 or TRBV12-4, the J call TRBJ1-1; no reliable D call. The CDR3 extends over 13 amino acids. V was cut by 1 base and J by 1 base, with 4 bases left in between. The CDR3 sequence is CASSLDKNTEAFF. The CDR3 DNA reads TGTGCCAGCAGTTTAGACAAGAACACTGAAGCTTTCTTT.

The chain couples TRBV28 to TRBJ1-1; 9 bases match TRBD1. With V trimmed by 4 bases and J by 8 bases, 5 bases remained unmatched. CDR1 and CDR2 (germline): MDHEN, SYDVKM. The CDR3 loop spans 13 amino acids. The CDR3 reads CASSSGQGREAFF. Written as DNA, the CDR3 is TGTGCCAGCAGTTCCGGACAGGGGCGGGAAGCTTTCTTT.

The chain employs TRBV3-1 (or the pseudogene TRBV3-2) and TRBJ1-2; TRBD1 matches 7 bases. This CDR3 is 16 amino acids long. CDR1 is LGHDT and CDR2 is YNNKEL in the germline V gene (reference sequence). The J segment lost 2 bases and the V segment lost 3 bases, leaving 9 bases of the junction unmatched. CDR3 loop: CASSHSRTGANYGYTF. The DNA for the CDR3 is TGTGCCAGCAGCCATTCTCGGACAGGTGCGAACTATGGCTACACCTTC.

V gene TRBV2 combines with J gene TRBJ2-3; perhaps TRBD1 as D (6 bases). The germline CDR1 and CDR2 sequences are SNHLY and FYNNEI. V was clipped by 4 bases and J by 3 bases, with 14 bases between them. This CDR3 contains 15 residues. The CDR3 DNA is TGTGCCAGCAGTGGAGTAGGGGGAATTACAGATACGCAGTATTTT. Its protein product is CASSGVGGITDTQYF.

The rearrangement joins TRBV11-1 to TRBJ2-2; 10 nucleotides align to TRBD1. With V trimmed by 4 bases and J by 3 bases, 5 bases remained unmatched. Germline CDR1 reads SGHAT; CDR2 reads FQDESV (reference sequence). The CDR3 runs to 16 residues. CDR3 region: CASSSRTGGDTGELFF. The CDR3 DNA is TGTGCCAGCAGCTCAAGGACAGGGGGGGACACCGGGGAGCTGTTTTTT.

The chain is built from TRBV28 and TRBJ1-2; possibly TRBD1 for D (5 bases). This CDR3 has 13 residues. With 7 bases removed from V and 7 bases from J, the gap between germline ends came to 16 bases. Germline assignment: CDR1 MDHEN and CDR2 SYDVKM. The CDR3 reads CASTSGREGGYTF. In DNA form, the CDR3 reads TGTGCCAGCACCTCGGGCAGGGAAGGTGGCTACACCTTC.

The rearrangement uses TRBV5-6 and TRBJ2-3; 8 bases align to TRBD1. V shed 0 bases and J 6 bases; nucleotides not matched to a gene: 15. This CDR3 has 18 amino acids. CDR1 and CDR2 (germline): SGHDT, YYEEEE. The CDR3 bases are TGTGCCAGCAGCTTGGCCAATTTGCGACAGGGGCTGGGGGATACGCAGTATTTT. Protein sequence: CASSLANLRQGLGDTQYF.

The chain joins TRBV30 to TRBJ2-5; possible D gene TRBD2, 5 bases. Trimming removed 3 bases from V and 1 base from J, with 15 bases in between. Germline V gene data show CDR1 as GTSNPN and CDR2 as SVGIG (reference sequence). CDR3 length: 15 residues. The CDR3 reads CAWRTNGVIQETQYF. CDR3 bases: TGTGCCTGGAGAACTAACGGGGTAATCCAAGAGACCCAGTACTTC.

Here the CDR3 DNA reads TGTGCCACCATGCTGCAGGGGGATTCACCCCTCCACTTT. Its protein is CATMLQGDSPLHF. V is TRBV6-5 and J is TRBJ1-6, with TRBD1 identical over 7 bases. CDR3 length: 13 amino acids. The germline CDR1 and CDR2 sequences are MNHEY and SVGAGI. The V gene end was trimmed by 10 bases and the J gene end by 8 bases; junction bases not matched to a gene: 8.

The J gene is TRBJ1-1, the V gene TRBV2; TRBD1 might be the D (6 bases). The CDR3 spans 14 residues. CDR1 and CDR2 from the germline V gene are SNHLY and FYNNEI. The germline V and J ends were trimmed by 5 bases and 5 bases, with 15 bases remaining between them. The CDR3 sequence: CASSTAGEGTEAFF. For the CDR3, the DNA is TGTGCCAGCAGTACCGCAGGGGAGGGAACTGAAGCTTTCTTT. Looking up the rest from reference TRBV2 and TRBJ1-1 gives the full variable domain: EPEVTQTPSHQVTQMGQEVILRCVPISNHLYFYWYRQILGQKVEFLVSFYNNEISEKSEIFDDQFSVERPDGSNFTLKIRSTKLEDSAMYFCASSTAGEGTEAFFGQGTRLTVV.